One sample yielded the 25 T cell receptor beta chains listed below, sequenced in a study of blood T cell repertoires in COVID-19. The table came from immunoSEQ multiplex PCR; TCRdb's copy has only in-frame clones and leaves some out. The sample shows under 300,000 clones, 70% to 90% of them seen only once. The sample was peripheral blood. The source is a woman between 65 and 79 years old with acute or convalescent COVID-19.

The V call is TRBV11-1, the J call TRBJ2-5, with a tentative D call TRBD2 (5 bases). Germline-derived CDR1 and CDR2 are SGHAT and FQDESV (reference sequence). This CDR3 is 14 amino acids long. Trimming left V 1 base short and J 4 bases short, with 10 bases between. This chain's CDR3 is CASSLDGGPETQYF. CDR3 bases: TGTGCCAGCAGCTTAGATGGCGGGCCAGAGACCCAGTACTTC.

The V gene is TRBV2, the J gene TRBJ2-7; 10 nucleotides match TRBD1. The CDR3 contains 12 residues. V shed 8 bases, J shed 7 bases, and the junction held 5 bases outside the gene matches. Germline CDR1 reads SNHLY; CDR2 reads FYNNEI. Here the CDR3 DNA reads TGTGCCAGCCGGGACAGGGGAGTAGAGCAGTACTTC. Residues: CASRDRGVEQYF.

The rearrangement uses TRBV7-9 and TRBJ2-3; D gene unclear. V lost 5 bases and J lost 6, with 6 bases in between. This CDR3 has 11 residues. Germline CDR1 reads SEHNR; CDR2 reads FQNEAQ (reference sequence). CDR3 nucleotide sequence: TGTGCCAGCAGCCAGGCGGATACGCAGTATTTT. Translating it yields CASSQADTQYF. Together with reference TRBV7-9 and TRBJ2-3, the CDR3 gives the full variable domain: DTGVSQNPRHKITKRGQNVTFRCDPISEHNRLYWYRQTLGQGPEFLTYFQNEAQLEKSRLLSDRFSAERPKGSFSTLEIQRTEQGDSAMYLCASSQADTQYFGPGTRLTVL.

V usage is TRBV5-1 and J usage is TRBJ1-1; D unresolved. This CDR3 comprises 14 residues. V lost 4 bases to trimming and J lost 1 base, with 11 bases between them. Germline CDR1 is SGHRS and CDR2 is YFSETQ. CDR3 DNA sequence: TGCGCCAGCAGCCACGGAACAGAGAACACTGAAGCTTTCTTT. Its protein is CASSHGTENTEAFF.

This clone was observed a single time. This CDR3 is also generated by other DNA sequences in the sample. The chain uses TRBV3-1 (or the pseudogene TRBV3-2) and TRBJ1-5, with D perhaps TRBD1 (6 bases). The germline CDR1 and CDR2 sequences are LGHDT and YNNKEL (reference sequence). CDR3 length: 14 residues. Trimming pared 4 bases from V and 3 bases from J, leaving 10 bases between. The CDR3 sequence is CASSPGQLNQPQHF. The DNA for the CDR3 is TGTGCCAGCAGCCCTGGACAGCTCAATCAGCCCCAGCATTTT.

The chain carries TRBV2 and TRBJ1-1; D is ambiguous. Trimming removed 6 bases at V and 0 bases at J, with 8 bases between. Germline CDR1 and CDR2: SNHLY and FYNNEI. CDR3 size: 13 residues. In DNA form, the CDR3 reads TGTGCCAGCAGCCTACAGATGAACACTGAAGCTTTCTTT. Its translation: CASSLQMNTEAFF.

The J gene is TRBJ2-7, the V gene TRBV11-2; TRBD1 agrees at 10 bases. With V trimmed by 5 bases and J by 11 bases, 9 bases remained unmatched. The CDR3 has 13 amino acids. Germline V gene lookup returns CDR1 SGHAT and CDR2 FQNNGV. The CDR3 reads CASSLPGTGEEYF. The CDR3 DNA reads TGTGCCAGCAGCCTTCCTGGGACAGGGGAGGAGTACTTC. Full variable domain (rest looked up from reference TRBV11-2 and TRBJ2-7): EAGVAQSPRYKIIEKRQSVAFWCNPISGHATLYWYQQILGQGPKLLIQFQNNGVVDDSQLPKDRFSAERLKGVDSTLKIQPAKLEDSAVYLCASSLPGTGEEYFGPGTRLTVT.

The CDR3 sequence: CASSQGQNTEAFF. CDR3 sequence (DNA): TGTGCCAGCTCACAGGGACAGAACACTGAAGCTTTCTTT. V gene TRBV18 combines with J gene TRBJ1-1, with D possibly matching TRBD1 (6 bases). Germline V gene lookup returns CDR1 KGHSH and CDR2 LQKENI. The V and J ends lost 4 bases and 1 base respectively, with 7 bases between them. This CDR3 has 13 residues.

This clone was seen more than once but under ten times. This chain connects TRBV20-1 to TRBJ2-1; possibly TRBD1 for D (5 bases). V lost 3 bases to trimming and J lost 10 bases, with 10 bases between them. CDR3 length: 11 residues. Germline V gene sequence: CDR1 DFQATT, CDR2 SNEGSKA (reference sequence). This CDR3 reads CSASMTEEQFF. Written as DNA, the CDR3 is TGCAGTGCTAGTATGACAGAAGAGCAGTTCTTC.

In its sample, this clone was seen a few times. The genes are TRBV19 and TRBJ2-1; D ambiguous. V dropped 4 bases and J dropped 8 bases, with 15 bases sitting between them. The CDR3 totals 14 residues. The germline V gene has CDR1 LNHDA and CDR2 SQIVND (reference sequence). The CDR3 loop is CASSTYSAGDEQFF. The CDR3 DNA sequence: TGTGCCAGTAGTACCTACAGTGCCGGCGATGAGCAGTTCTTC.

This chain joins TRBV6-2 or TRBV6-3 and TRBJ1-1, with D uncertain. V was trimmed by 6 bases and J by 0 bases, leaving 11 bases between them. The CDR3 loop spans 14 amino acids. Germline-derived CDR1 and CDR2 are MNHEY and SVGEGT. CDR3 coding DNA: TGTGCCAGCAGCGGGAGGAGCTTGAACACTGAAGCTTTCTTT. It specifies CASSGRSLNTEAFF.

In its sample, this clone was seen a few times. This chain connects TRBV18 to TRBJ2-7; the D gene is possibly TRBD1 (5 bases). The ends were cut back, 6 bases at V and 1 base at J, with 16 bases in the middle. The CDR3 is made up of 15 amino acids. Looked up from germline, CDR1 is KGHSH and CDR2 is LQKENI. The CDR3: CASSKTAAISYEQYF. CDR3 nucleotides: TGTGCCAGCTCGAAGACAGCTGCCATTTCCTACGAGCAGTACTTC.

This sequence joins TRBV19 and TRBJ1-3; D gene ambiguous. Trimming pared 4 bases from V and 0 bases from J, leaving 10 bases between. Germline-derived CDR1 and CDR2 are LNHDA and SQIVND (reference sequence). The CDR3 runs 15 residues. CDR3 coding DNA: TGTGCCAGTAGTACCACAGTAAGCTCTGGAAACACCATATATTTT. Translated, it gives CASSTTVSSGNTIYF.

The chain joins TRBV2 to TRBJ1-2; 10 bases agree with TRBD1. The V gene's germline CDR1 is SNHLY and CDR2 FYNNEI. CDR3 length: 13 amino acids. Trimming at V came to 10 bases and at J to 8 bases, leaving 10 bases not matched to a gene. The CDR3 spells CANARDRGRGYTF. CDR3 bases: TGTGCCAACGCAAGGGACAGGGGTAGAGGCTACACCTTC.

V is TRBV6-4 and J is TRBJ1-1; D gene ambiguous. The CDR3 sequence is 13 residues long. Trimming shortened V by 4 bases and J by 1 base, and 7 bases separated the two germline ends. The germline V gene encodes CDR1 MRHNA and CDR2 SNTAGT. The CDR3 DNA sequence: TGTGCCAGCAGTGCCTCCTGGAACACTGAAGCTTTCTTT. Translation gives CASSASWNTEAFF.

This chain connects TRBV24-1 to TRBJ1-2; 7 bases map to TRBD1. The CDR3 spans 12 residues. The V gene end was trimmed by 10 bases and the J gene end by 8 bases; junction bases not matched to a gene: 9. CDR1 and CDR2 from the germline V gene are KGHDR and SFDVKD. The CDR3 loop reads CATGTDVTGYTF. The CDR3 DNA follows: TGTGCCACAGGGACAGACGTTACGGGCTACACCTTC.

The chain recombines TRBV3-1 (or the pseudogene TRBV3-2) with TRBJ1-6, with D possibly being TRBD1 (6 bases). V was cut by 3 bases and J by 7 bases, with 16 bases left in between. Germline lookup yields CDR1 LGHDT and CDR2 YNNKEL (reference sequence). The CDR3 is made up of 16 amino acids. The CDR3 nucleotides are TGTGCCAGCAGCCATGGAGTTAGAGGGGGAAATTCACCCCTCCACTTT. Translated, it gives CASSHGVRGGNSPLHF.

This clone was observed a few times. Within the sample, other DNA sequences also encode this same CDR3. V gene TRBV5-1 combines with J gene TRBJ2-2; D is ambiguous. V was cut by 0 bases and J by 2 bases, with 5 bases left in between. Germline loops: CDR1 SGHRS, CDR2 YFSETQ. The CDR3 has 14 residues. This CDR3 reads CASSLGSNTGELFF. The CDR3 DNA reads TGCGCCAGCAGCTTGGGCAGTAACACCGGGGAGCTGTTTTTT. The complete variable domain, with remaining parts taken from reference TRBV5-1 and TRBJ2-2, reads KAGVTQTPRYLIKTRGQQVTLSCSPISGHRSVSWYQQTPGQGLQFLFEYFSETQRNKGNFPGRFSGRQFSNSRSEMNVSTLELGDSALYLCASSLGSNTGELFFGEGSRLTVL.

The chain has TRBV12-3 or TRBV12-4 and TRBJ2-4, with D perhaps TRBD2 (6 bases). The CDR3 consists of 13 residues. Trimming cost V 8 bases and J 5 bases, with 13 bases left between them. CDR3: CASSERVQNIQYF. CDR3 DNA sequence: TGTGCCAGCTCGGAGCGGGTCCAAAACATTCAGTACTTC.

The chain carries TRBV7-2 and TRBJ2-7; maybe TRBD2 (7 bases). Germline V gene data show CDR1 as SGHTA and CDR2 as FQGNSA. Trimming left V 5 bases short and J 6 bases short, with 14 bases between. This CDR3 contains 13 residues. The CDR3 DNA is TGTGCCAGCAGCGCGCCCGGGGGGCGCGAGCAGTACTTC. It yields the protein CASSAPGGREQYF.

There are a few counts of this clone. V is TRBV6-6 and J is TRBJ2-2; 10 bases are shared with TRBD2. V lost 6 bases, J lost 5 bases, and 9 bases stayed unmatched. CDR3 size: 16 residues. Germline lookup yields CDR1 MNHNY and CDR2 SVGAGI (reference sequence). The CDR3 spells CASSPSGTSDTGELFF. The CDR3 DNA reads TGTGCCAGCAGCCCATCCGGGACTAGCGATACCGGGGAGCTGTTTTTT.

This rearrangement joins TRBV11-2 to TRBJ2-1; 7 positions agree with TRBD2. The CDR3 runs to 14 residues. V lost 7 bases, J lost 3 bases, and 6 bases stayed unmatched. The germline V gene encodes CDR1 SGHAT and CDR2 FQNNGV. CDR3 sequence reads: CASTSQRGYNEQFF. As DNA, the CDR3 is TGTGCCAGCACGTCTCAGCGGGGCTACAATGAGCAGTTCTTC.

In DNA form, the CDR3 reads TGTGCCAGCAGTGAAAGGGACAGTTTCAATTCACCCCTCCACTTT. The encoded protein is CASSERDSFNSPLHF. V usage is TRBV2 and J usage is TRBJ1-6, with 7 bases that match TRBD1. Germline CDR1 is SNHLY and CDR2 is FYNNEI. The CDR3 has 15 amino acids. V lost 2 bases, J lost 7 bases, and 5 bases stayed unmatched.

The rearrangement uses TRBV7-3 and TRBJ2-7, with 8 bases aligning to TRBD2. The CDR3 contains 16 residues. V was pared by 5 bases and J by 2 bases, with 11 bases of the junction left unmatched. CDR1 is SGHTA, CDR2 FQGTGA, per germline. DNA for the CDR3: TGTGCCAGCAGCGCGACCTCGACTAGCGCGGCCTACGAGCAGTACTTC. Translation: CASSATSTSAAYEQYF.

The chain has TRBV11-2 and TRBJ1-5; D remains unclear. V lost 1 base and J 9 bases, leaving 10 bases between the germline ends. Germline V gene lookup returns CDR1 SGHAT and CDR2 FQNNGV. The CDR3 is 13 residues long. The CDR3 nucleotides are TGTGCCAGCAGCTTAGCGCAAGAACTGCCCCAGCATTTT. It codes for CASSLAQELPQHF.